This TCR beta chain originates from a study of OX40 agonist ivuxolimab in advanced cancers. The overall study: Past anti-PD-1, anti-PD-L1 or anti-CTLA-4 therapy was accepted, and approximately 37% had received some.

Here immunoSEQ multiplex PCR was the method, and the copy in TCRdb shows in-frame clones only, minus some. Here the sample spans almost 65,000 clones, roughly 84% being singletons. The TCR sequence derives from an adult with an advanced solid tumor such as melanoma, head and neck, liver or kidney cancer. This specimen was CD4+ or CD8+ T cells sorted from blood, taken in a trial of the OX40 agonist ivuxolimab.

CDR3 loop: CASSQEVAGAGEQFF. CDR3 coding DNA: TGTGCCAGCAGCCAAGAAGTTGCGGGGGCCGGGGAGCAGTTCTTC. The chain links TRBV4-2 to TRBJ2-1; D is possibly TRBD2 (7 bases). The CDR3 extends over 15 amino acids. CDR1 and CDR2 (germline): LGHNA, YNFKEQ. The V gene lost 0 bases and the J gene lost 10 bases, with 16 bases spanning the gap.